This T cell receptor (beta chain) was retrieved from a study of shared clonotypes between healthy human individuals. The naive CD8 population came from CD45RO-negative cells selected for CCR7, without terminally differentiated effector memory CD45RA+ cells. Template for every sorted-subset replicate PCR totaled about 200 ng DNA, approximately 30,000 T cell genomes. Sequenced by immunoSEQ multiplex PCR; TCRdb stores in-frame clones only, minus some. The table records some 2,100,000 clones, approximately 94% of them present only once. The sequence came from a man between 18 and 29 years old in good health. Some clones in this sample may be carry-over from other donors' samples. The sequenced material came from naive CD8+ T cells from PBMCs.

The CDR3 DNA reads TGTGCCAGCAGCCAGGGGGGAAACATTCAGTACTTC. It is translated as CASSQGGNIQYF. This chain connects TRBV7-2 to TRBJ2-4; possible D gene TRBD1, 7 bases. Germline V gene lookup returns CDR1 SGHTA and CDR2 FQGNSA. The germline V and J ends were trimmed by 5 bases and 6 bases, with 8 bases remaining between them. This CDR3 spans 12 amino acids.